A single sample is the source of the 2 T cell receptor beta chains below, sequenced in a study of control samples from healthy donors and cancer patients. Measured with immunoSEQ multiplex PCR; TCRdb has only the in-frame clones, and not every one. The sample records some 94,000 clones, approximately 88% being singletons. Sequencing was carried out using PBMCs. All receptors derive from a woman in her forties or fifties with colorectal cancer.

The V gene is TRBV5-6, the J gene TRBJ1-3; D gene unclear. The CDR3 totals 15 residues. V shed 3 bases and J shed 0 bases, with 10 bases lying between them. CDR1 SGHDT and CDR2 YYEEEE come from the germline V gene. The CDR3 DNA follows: TGTGCCAGCAGCTCTAACCTGGACTCTGGAAACACCATATATTTT. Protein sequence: CASSSNLDSGNTIYF.

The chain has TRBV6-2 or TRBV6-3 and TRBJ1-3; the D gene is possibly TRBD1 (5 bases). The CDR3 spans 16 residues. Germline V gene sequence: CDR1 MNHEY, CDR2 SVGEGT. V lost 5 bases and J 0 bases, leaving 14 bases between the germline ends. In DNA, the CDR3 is TGTGCCAGCAGTACCCCGACAGCCTCCTCTGGAAACACCATATATTTT. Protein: CASSTPTASSGNTIYF.